These 21 T cell receptor beta chains share one sample of origin, sequenced in a study of blood T cell repertoires in COVID-19. Sequencing was performed with immunoSEQ multiplex PCR; in TCRdb, only in-frame clones are kept and a portion is missing. The sample has 60,000 or so clones; about 80% are singletons. The sample taken for sequencing was peripheral blood. The source of these receptors is a man aged 55 to 69 with acute or convalescent COVID-19.

This sequence joins TRBV6-1 and TRBJ1-2, with unresolved D. Between the trimmed V and J ends, which lost 2 bases and 8 bases, there was a span of 18 bases. Germline values: CDR1 MNHNS, CDR2 SASEGT. The CDR3 covers 15 residues. The CDR3 protein is CASSEIYEGSGGYTF. The CDR3 DNA follows: TGTGCCAGCAGTGAAATATATGAGGGTTCGGGAGGCTACACCTTC.

This sequence joins TRBV5-1 and TRBJ2-1; a possible D gene is TRBD1 (6 bases). The CDR3 consists of 16 residues. V lost 2 bases and J lost 2, with 14 bases in between. Germline-derived CDR1 and CDR2 are SGHRS and YFSETQ. The DNA for the CDR3 is TGCGCCAGCAGCTTCGTGCCGGGACATACCTACAATGAGCAGTTCTTC. It is translated as CASSFVPGHTYNEQFF.

The chain carries TRBV3-1 (or the pseudogene TRBV3-2) and TRBJ2-1; 10 positions agree with TRBD2. There are 16 residues in the CDR3. Germline V gene sequence: CDR1 LGHDT, CDR2 YNNKEL (reference sequence). V shed 0 bases, J shed 9 bases, and the junction held 8 bases outside the gene matches. CDR3 bases: TGTGCCAGCAGCCAAGATATCGAGCGGGGGGGGAGTGAGCAGTTCTTC. Protein: CASSQDIERGGSEQFF.

This chain links TRBV5-5 with TRBJ2-7; 9 positions agree with TRBD2. The germline V gene has CDR1 SGHKS and CDR2 YYEKEE (reference sequence). The CDR3 runs to 16 residues. The ends lost 1 base at V and 0 bases at J; junction bases unmatched: 5. The CDR3 coding sequence is TGTGCCAGCAGCTTGAAAGTAGCGGGGGACTCCTACGAGCAGTACTTC. Its translation is CASSLKVAGDSYEQYF.

This rearrangement joins TRBV7-9 to TRBJ1-4; D might be TRBD1 (5 bases). Between the trimmed V and J ends, which lost 3 bases and 8 bases, there was a span of 13 bases. The CDR3 covers 14 residues. CDR1 and CDR2 (germline): SEHNR, FQNEAQ (reference sequence). The CDR3 region is CASSFGGDEEKLFF. As DNA, the CDR3 is TGTGCCAGCAGCTTTGGGGGGGATGAGGAAAAACTGTTTTTT.

This clone was seen just once. The chain employs TRBV11-2 and TRBJ1-1; D unresolved. Germline CDR1 is SGHAT and CDR2 is FQNNGV. The V and J ends lost 2 bases and 1 base respectively, with 5 bases between them. CDR3 length: 13 amino acids. The chain's CDR3 is CASSLLGNTEAFF. The DNA of the CDR3 is TGTGCCAGCAGCTTACTCGGGAACACTGAAGCTTTCTTT.

The CDR3 region is CASSSDRDNLRPQHF. The CDR3 DNA follows: TGTGCCAGTAGTTCCGACCGGGACAATCTCAGACCCCAGCATTTT. The V gene is TRBV19, the J gene TRBJ1-5; D possibly corresponds to TRBD1 (6 bases). V dropped 5 bases and J dropped 10 bases, with 21 bases sitting between them. CDR1 and CDR2 (germline): LNHDA, SQIVND (reference sequence). The CDR3 is 15 residues long.

This chain links TRBV10-3 with TRBJ1-3, with 7 bases identical to TRBD1. Germline assignment: CDR1 ENHRY and CDR2 SYGVKD. This CDR3 is 16 amino acids long. CDR3 amino acids: CAHRRSGGSSGNTIYF. CDR3 coding DNA: TGTGCGCATCGGCGTTCAGGGGGTAGCTCTGGAAACACCATATATTTT.

This clone occurred many times. V is TRBV28 and J is TRBJ2-5; weak D call: TRBD2 (5 bases). Germline V CDR1 and CDR2: MDHEN, SYDVKM. Trimming removed 2 bases at V and 2 bases at J, with 9 bases between. The CDR3 length is 14 residues. In DNA form, the CDR3 reads TGTGCCAGCAGTTTACGGGCGGGTCAAGAGACCCAGTACTTC. This sequence encodes CASSLRAGQETQYF.

V and J are TRBV14 and TRBJ1-4, with D unresolved. This CDR3 is built from 12 residues. The V end lost 4 bases, the J end lost 10 bases, and 10 bases lay between the germline ends. Germline V gene sequence: CDR1 SGHDN, CDR2 FVKESK. CDR3 in amino acids: CASSPRGGKLFF. CDR3 bases: TGTGCCAGCAGCCCCCGCGGAGGAAAACTGTTTTTT.

This rearrangement joins TRBV18 to TRBJ2-1; possible D gene TRBD2, 7 bases. Germline V gene data show CDR1 as KGHSH and CDR2 as LQKENI. V lost 0 bases and J lost 9, with 15 bases in between. The CDR3 loop spans 15 amino acids. CDR3 amino acids: CASSPPGGGAVEQFF. The CDR3, as DNA: TGTGCCAGCTCACCACCGGGTGGGGGGGCCGTTGAGCAGTTCTTC. Full variable domain (rest looked up from reference TRBV18 and TRBJ2-1): NAGVMQNPRHLVRRRGQEARLRCSPMKGHSHVYWYRQLPEEGLKFMVYLQKENIIDESGMPKERFSAEFPKEGPSILRIQQVVRGDSAAYFCASSPPGGGAVEQFFGPGTRLTVL.

The genes are TRBV12-3 or TRBV12-4 and TRBJ1-1; weak D call: TRBD1 (5 bases). CDR3 length: 12 amino acids. The germline V and J ends were trimmed by 6 bases and 8 bases, with 13 bases remaining between them. This CDR3 is CASRIGTDEAFF. The CDR3 nucleotides read TGTGCCAGCAGGATCGGGACTGACGAAGCTTTCTTT.

This chain connects TRBV19 to TRBJ1-5; 9 nucleotides match TRBD1. Germline V CDR1 and CDR2: LNHDA, SQIVND (reference sequence). The CDR3 runs 14 residues. Trimming removed 4 bases from V and 6 bases from J; junction bases left unmatched: 4. The CDR3 loop reads CASSNRGLVQPQHF. The CDR3 DNA reads as TGTGCCAGTAGTAACAGGGGGCTTGTTCAGCCCCAGCATTTT.

This clone was observed a few times. The rearrangement joins TRBV2 to TRBJ2-4; possible D gene TRBD1, 6 bases. V was trimmed by 5 bases and J by 1 base, leaving 9 bases between them. Germline CDR1 SNHLY, CDR2 FYNNEI. The CDR3 is 14 amino acids. As DNA, the CDR3 is TGTGCCAGCAGTACCCAGGGGGCCAAAAACATTCAGTACTTC. This sequence encodes CASSTQGAKNIQYF.

This sequence joins TRBV6-1 and TRBJ1-6; TRBD1 is a possible D gene (6 bases). The V end was cut by 0 bases, the J end by 6 bases, with 6 bases between. Germline lookup yields CDR1 MNHNS and CDR2 SASEGT. The CDR3 loop spans 14 amino acids. CDR3: CASSEAGANSPLHF. The DNA of the CDR3 is TGTGCCAGCAGTGAAGCGGGGGCTAATTCACCCCTCCACTTT.

The J gene is TRBJ2-1, the V gene TRBV9; 10 bases are a match to TRBD2. Germline V gene data show CDR1 as SGDLS and CDR2 as YYNGEE. The CDR3 loop spans 15 amino acids. V gave up 4 bases and J gave up 4 bases; unmatched junction bases: 5. The CDR3 loop reads CASSLMTSGYNEQFF. The CDR3 nucleotides are TGTGCCAGCAGCCTTATGACTAGCGGGTACAATGAGCAGTTCTTC.

The chain couples TRBV5-1 to TRBJ2-2, with D tentatively TRBD1 (6 bases). The CDR3 loop spans 14 amino acids. CDR1 and CDR2 from the germline V gene are SGHRS and YFSETQ. Trimming removed 8 bases at V and 0 bases at J, with 11 bases between. The CDR3 region is CASRGQTNTGELFF. The CDR3 bases are TGCGCCAGTAGGGGACAAACGAACACCGGGGAGCTGTTTTTT.

This clone came up once. The rearrangement links TRBV12-3 or TRBV12-4 to TRBJ1-2, with 11 bases matching TRBD1. The CDR3 loop spans 13 amino acids. With 3 bases clipped from V and 8 bases from J, the junction kept 2 bases outside the gene matches. The CDR3 loop is CASSLRDRGGYTF. The DNA for the CDR3 is TGTGCCAGCAGTTTGAGGGACAGGGGGGGCTACACCTTC.

The chain recombines TRBV7-2 with TRBJ1-3, with no clear D. Germline CDR1 SGHTA, CDR2 FQGNSA. V was trimmed by 2 bases and J by 0 bases, leaving 8 bases between them. CDR3 length: 15 amino acids. CDR3 residues: CASSLWESSGNTIYF. CDR3 coding DNA: TGTGCCAGCAGCTTATGGGAGAGCTCTGGAAACACCATATATTTT.

V is TRBV19 and J is TRBJ1-5; D not certain. Germline lookup yields CDR1 LNHDA and CDR2 SQIVND (reference sequence). The CDR3 runs 13 residues. V lost 0 bases, J lost 4 bases, and 4 bases lay in between. The CDR3 DNA reads as TGTGCCAGTAGTATAGATCTAAATCAGCCCCAGCATTTT. It translates to CASSIDLNQPQHF.

This clone occurred a few times. V is TRBV15 and J is TRBJ1-2, with D hard to call. Germline loops: CDR1 LNHNV, CDR2 YYDKDF (reference sequence). V shed 0 bases and J shed 0 bases, with 8 bases lying between them. The CDR3 has 15 residues. Here the CDR3 DNA reads TGTGCCACCAGCAGAGAGAAGGGAGCTAACTATGGCTACACCTTC. It specifies CATSREKGANYGYTF.